This is a list of T cell receptor beta chains from one sample in a study of T cells in Graves' hyperthyroidism and ophthalmopathy. TCRdb itself ran the multiplex PCR reads through MiXCR, one entry per CDR3 protein. The sample has hundreds of thousands of distinct CDR3 sequences; about a sixth are singletons. Sequencing used blood. The source is a woman between 18 and 30 years old with Graves' ophthalmopathy. The CDR3 runs from the conserved cysteine through the conserved F or W. A D gene is named only where the DNA matches it firmly. For some rows the clone size is stated as once, few or many, or as a class when expanded; others skip it.

J gene: TRBJ1-5
clone size: few
D gene: .
V gene: TRBV6-5
CDR3 protein: CASSYRSQGYDQPQHF
CDR3 DNA: TGTGCCAGCAGTTACAGGTCGCAGGGATACGATCAGCCCCAGCATTTT

J gene: TRBJ2-7
clone size: few
D gene: .
V gene: TRBV7-8
CDR3 protein: CASSWSLRTENSYEQYF
CDR3 DNA: TGTGCCAGCAGCTGGAGCTTGAGGACGGAAAATTCCTACGAGCAGTACTTC

J gene: TRBJ1-2
clone size: .
D gene: .
V gene: TRBV7-9
CDR3 protein: CASTPGYTF
CDR3 DNA: TGTGCCAGCACCCCGGGCTACACCTTC

J gene: TRBJ2-5
clone size: many
D gene: .
V gene: TRBV7-2
CDR3 protein: CASSYMYQETQYF
CDR3 DNA: TGTGCCAGCAGTTATATGTACCAAGAGACCCAGTACTTC

J gene: TRBJ2-7
clone size: few
D gene: TRBD2
V gene: TRBV4-3
CDR3 protein: CASSQEWVTGTSGRAAVYEQYF
CDR3 DNA: TGCGCCAGCAGCCAAGAGTGGGTAACCGGGACTAGCGGGAGGGCCGCCGTCTACGAGCAGTACTTC

J gene: TRBJ1-1
clone size: few
D gene: .
V gene: TRBV24-1
CDR3 protein: CATSDGRDVTEAFF
CDR3 DNA: TGTGCCACCAGTGATGGGAGGGATGTGACTGAAGCTTTCTTT

J gene: TRBJ2-7
clone size: once
D gene: TRBD2
V gene: TRBV4-2
CDR3 protein: CASSQEPGLGGFEQYF
CDR3 DNA: TGTGCCAGCAGCCAAGAACCGGGACTAGGAGGGTTCGAGCAGTACTTC

J gene: TRBJ1-1
clone size: few
D gene: TRBD1
V gene: TRBV10-3
CDR3 protein: CAIRPTGANTEAFF
CDR3 DNA: TGTGCCATCAGACCTACAGGGGCGAACACTGAAGCTTTCTTT

J gene: TRBJ1-2
clone size: many
D gene: TRBD1
V gene: TRBV13
CDR3 protein: CASSRGTGVRGYTF
CDR3 DNA: TGTGCCAGCAGCCGCGGGACAGGGGTGAGAGGCTACACCTTC

J gene: TRBJ2-5
clone size: many
D gene: .
V gene: TRBV27
CDR3 protein: CASSSQGIEETQYF
CDR3 DNA: TGTGCCAGCAGTTCGCAGGGTATTGAGGAGACCCAGTACTTC

J gene: TRBJ1-1
clone size: few
D gene: TRBD1
V gene: TRBV9
CDR3 protein: CASSEGTGPLTEAFF
CDR3 DNA: TGTGCCAGCAGCGAAGGGACAGGGCCTCTGACTGAAGCTTTCTTT

J gene: TRBJ2-3
clone size: many
D gene: .
V gene: TRBV5-1
CDR3 protein: CASSLERGGAGTDTQYF
CDR3 DNA: TGCGCCAGCAGCTTGGAACGTGGGGGGGCCGGCACAGATACGCAGTATTTT

J gene: TRBJ1-1
clone size: many
D gene: .
V gene: TRBV11-1
CDR3 protein: CASSSRTSTEAFF
CDR3 DNA: TGTGCCAGCAGCAGTCGGACCTCCACTGAAGCTTTCTTT

J gene: TRBJ2-5
clone size: .
D gene: TRBD2
V gene: TRBV3-1
CDR3 protein: CASSQVAGGRETQYF
CDR3 DNA: TGTGCCAGCAGCCAAGTTGCGGGGGGGAGGGAGACCCAGTACTTC

J gene: TRBJ2-3
clone size: few
D gene: .
V gene: TRBV28
CDR3 protein: CASLSGGDGTDTQYF
CDR3 DNA: TGTGCCAGCCTCTCCGGGGGAGATGGCACAGATACGCAGTATTTT

J gene: TRBJ2-1
clone size: few
D gene: TRBD2
V gene: TRBV7-2
CDR3 protein: CASTIAGMSSYNEQFF
CDR3 DNA: TGTGCCAGCACAATAGCGGGAATGAGCTCCTACAATGAGCAGTTCTTC

J gene: TRBJ1-1
clone size: many
D gene: .
V gene: TRBV7-6
CDR3 protein: CASSLQDGMNTEAFF
CDR3 DNA: TGTGCCAGCAGCCTTCAGGATGGGATGAACACTGAAGCTTTCTTT

J gene: TRBJ1-2
clone size: .
D gene: .
V gene: TRBV27
CDR3 protein: CASKTGVNDGYTF
CDR3 DNA: TGTGCCAGCAAAACAGGAGTCAATGATGGCTACACCTTC